In its sample, the clone carrying this T cell receptor beta chain was seen a few times. This sample is part of a study of blood T cell repertoires in COVID-19. Some clones are missing from TCRdb's copy, which holds only in-frame ones; the method was immunoSEQ multiplex PCR. The table lists under 250,000 clones, under 90% of them singletons. Sequenced material: PBMCs or T cells enriched from blood (not recorded which). This sequence was found in a woman between 40 and 50 years old who had been exposed to COVID-19.

In DNA, the CDR3 is TGTGCCATCAGGGGACTAGCGGGGGGGTATAGCTACAATGAGCAGTTCTTC. It yields the protein CAIRGLAGGYSYNEQFF. This rearrangement joins TRBV10-3 to TRBJ2-1; 16 bases agree with TRBD2. This CDR3 is built from 17 residues. V was clipped by 6 bases and J by 3 bases; unmatched bases: 5. CDR1 ENHRY and CDR2 SYGVKD come from the germline V gene.